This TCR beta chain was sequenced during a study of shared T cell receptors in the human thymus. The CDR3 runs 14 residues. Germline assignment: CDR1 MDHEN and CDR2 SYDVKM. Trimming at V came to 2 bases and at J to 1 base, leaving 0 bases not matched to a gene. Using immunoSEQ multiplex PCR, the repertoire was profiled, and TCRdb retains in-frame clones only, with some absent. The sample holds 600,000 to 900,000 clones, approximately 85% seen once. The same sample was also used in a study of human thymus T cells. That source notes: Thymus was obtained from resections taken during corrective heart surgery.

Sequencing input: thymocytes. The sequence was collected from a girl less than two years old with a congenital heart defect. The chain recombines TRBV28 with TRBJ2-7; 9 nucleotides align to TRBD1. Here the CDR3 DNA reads TGTGCCAGCAGTTTAGGACAGGGGTCCTACGAGCAGTACTTC. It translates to CASSLGQGSYEQYF.